This T cell receptor beta chain appears in the sequencing data of a study of blood T cell repertoires in COVID-19. This table comes from immunoSEQ multiplex PCR, and its TCRdb copy is limited to in-frame clones, with some not included. This sample carries about 61,000 clones, around 88% of them seen once, and the ten largest clones take approximately 18%. The sequence was collected from a woman of 80 years or more with active COVID-19. Sequenced sample: peripheral blood.

This CDR3 is CASSWQGNMNEQFF. CDR3 in DNA: TGTGCCAGTAGTTGGCAGGGAAATATGAATGAGCAGTTCTTC. The chain joins TRBV19 to TRBJ2-1, with D possibly being TRBD1 (5 bases). V was clipped by 5 bases and J by 7 bases, with 15 bases between them. The CDR3 is 14 amino acids. CDR1 is LNHDA, CDR2 SQIVND, per germline (reference sequence).